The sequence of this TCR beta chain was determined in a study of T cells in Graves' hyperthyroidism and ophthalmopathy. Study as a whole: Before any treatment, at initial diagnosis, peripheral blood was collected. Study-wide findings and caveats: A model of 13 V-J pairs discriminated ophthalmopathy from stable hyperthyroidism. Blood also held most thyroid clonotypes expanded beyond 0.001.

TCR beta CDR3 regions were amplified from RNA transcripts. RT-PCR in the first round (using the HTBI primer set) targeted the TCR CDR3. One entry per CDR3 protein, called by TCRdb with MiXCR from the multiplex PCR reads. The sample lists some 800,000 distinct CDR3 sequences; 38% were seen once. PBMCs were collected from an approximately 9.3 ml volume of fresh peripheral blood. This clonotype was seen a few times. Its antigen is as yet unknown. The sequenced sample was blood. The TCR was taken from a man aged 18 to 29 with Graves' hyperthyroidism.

CDR3 sequence reads: CASSTGDVRSYEQYF. Written as DNA, the CDR3 is TGTGCCAGCAGTACCGGGGACGTCCGCTCCTACGAGCAGTACTTC. V is TRBV12-3 or TRBV12-4 and J is TRBJ2-7, with D possibly being TRBD1 or TRBD2 (5 bases each). The CDR3 is 15 residues long. Trimming removed 5 bases at V and 0 bases at J, with 14 bases between.